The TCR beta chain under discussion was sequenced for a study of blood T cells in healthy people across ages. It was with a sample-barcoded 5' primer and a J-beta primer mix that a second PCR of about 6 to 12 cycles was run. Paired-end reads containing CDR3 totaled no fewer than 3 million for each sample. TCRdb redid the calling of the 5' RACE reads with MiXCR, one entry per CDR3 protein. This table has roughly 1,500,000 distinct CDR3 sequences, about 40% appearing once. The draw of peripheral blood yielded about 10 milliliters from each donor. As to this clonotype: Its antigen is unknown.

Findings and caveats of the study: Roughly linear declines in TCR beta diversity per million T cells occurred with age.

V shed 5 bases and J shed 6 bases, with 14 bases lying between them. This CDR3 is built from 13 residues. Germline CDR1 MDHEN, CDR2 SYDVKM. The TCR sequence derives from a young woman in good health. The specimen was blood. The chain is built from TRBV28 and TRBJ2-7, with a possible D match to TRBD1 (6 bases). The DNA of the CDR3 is TGTGCCAGCAGTAATTACAGGGTGGGCGAGCAGTACTTC. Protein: CASSNYRVGEQYF.